The 30 T cell receptor beta chains in this list originate from one sample, sequenced in a study of CD8 T cells in Susac syndrome. When the RNA was reverse transcribed, random hexamers were used with an input of roughly 0.45 to 1 ug. TCRdb ran MiXCR on the immunoSEQ multiplex PCR reads and lists one entry per CDR3 protein. The profile covers about 90,000 distinct CDR3 sequences, with approximately 92% appearing a single time and around 0.34% taken by the ten largest. The sequenced sample consisted of CD8+ T cells from PBMCs. All receptors come from a human donor in good health.

The chain is built from TRBV5-5 and TRBJ2-7; 7 bases are shared with TRBD1. The CDR3 runs 14 residues. V lost 0 bases to trimming and J lost 4 bases; unmatched junction nucleotides: 4. Germline values: CDR1 SGHKS, CDR2 YYEKEE (reference sequence). The CDR3 reads CASSLETGSYEQYF. In nucleotides, the CDR3 is TGTGCCAGCAGCTTGGAGACAGGGTCGTACGAGCAGTACTTC. Drawing the rest from reference TRBV5-5 and TRBJ2-7, the complete variable domain is DAGVTQSPTHLIKTRGQQVTLRCSPISGHKSVSWYQQVLGQGPQFIFQYYEKEERGRGNFPDRFSARQFPNYSSELNVNALLLGDSALYLCASSLETGSYEQYFGPGTRLTVT.

The V gene is TRBV29-1, the J gene TRBJ1-2, with 9 bases lining up with TRBD1. Trimming at V came to 5 bases and at J to 3 bases, leaving 4 bases not matched to a gene. The CDR3 runs 13 residues. Germline V gene lookup returns CDR1 SQVTM and CDR2 ANQGSEA. The CDR3 sequence is CSVTGGADYGYTF. CDR3 nucleotide sequence: TGCAGCGTTACAGGGGGCGCAGACTATGGCTACACCTTC.

The count of this clonotype is one. The V call is TRBV4-1, the J call TRBJ2-1; D is undetermined. This CDR3 region has 12 residues. The germline gives CDR1 MGHRA, CDR2 YSYEKL. Trimming shortened V by 4 bases and J by 6 bases, and 7 bases separated the two germline ends. Written as DNA, the CDR3 is TGCGCCAGCAGCCCGGACCTCAATGAGCAGTTCTTC. This gives the protein CASSPDLNEQFF.

This clonotype was seen just once. This chain uses TRBV29-1 with TRBJ2-1, with a possible D match to TRBD1 (6 bases). Trimming pared 5 bases from V and 5 bases from J, leaving 16 bases between. CDR3 length: 14 amino acids. In germline, CDR1 is SQVTM, CDR2 ANQGSEA. The CDR3 sequence: CSVPREKGDNEQFF. The CDR3 DNA follows: TGCAGCGTTCCCCGGGAAAAGGGGGACAATGAGCAGTTCTTC.

The V and J genes are TRBV27 and TRBJ1-2; possibly TRBD1 for D (6 bases). V lost 6 bases and J 6 bases, leaving 23 bases between the germline ends. Germline CDR1 reads MNHEY; CDR2 reads SMNVEV (reference sequence). This CDR3 region has 16 residues. CDR3 loop: CASREGQFSLVNGYTF. The CDR3 coding sequence is TGTGCCAGCAGGGAAGGACAGTTCTCCTTGGTTAATGGCTACACCTTC.

The chain uses TRBV3-1 and TRBJ2-7, with unresolved D. Germline-derived CDR1 and CDR2 are LGHDT and YNNKEL (reference sequence). The germline V and J ends were trimmed by 0 bases and 3 bases, with 9 bases remaining between them. CDR3 size: 14 residues. The CDR3 here is CASSQDLGHYEQYF. The CDR3 DNA is TGTGCCAGCAGCCAAGATCTAGGCCACTACGAGCAGTACTTC.

The CDR3 DNA reads as TGTGCCAGCAGCTTTAAAACCCGGGCCGGGGATACGCAGTATTTT. This translates into CASSFKTRAGDTQYF. The chain combines TRBV9 with TRBJ2-3; D ambiguous. This CDR3 comprises 15 residues. Germline lookup yields CDR1 SGDLS and CDR2 YYNGEE. V was pared by 4 bases and J by 6 bases, with 18 bases between.

The chain recombines TRBV23-1 with TRBJ2-5; possible D gene TRBD2, 5 bases. TRBV23-1 is classed as an ORF, of uncertain function. The CDR3 extends over 14 amino acids. V was cut by 0 bases and J by 4 bases, with 9 bases left in between. The chain's CDR3 is CASSQSEAGETQYF. The CDR3 DNA sequence: TGCGCCAGCAGTCAATCGGAGGCGGGAGAGACCCAGTACTTC.

Comments on this clonotype: A read error may account for a junction end that differs from germline. The CDR3 region is CASSPPVLGLGF. CDR3 coding DNA: TGTGCCAGTAGCCCACCGGTTCTCGGTCTGGGTTTC. V is TRBV19 and J is TRBJ1-2; the D is unclear. This CDR3 comprises 12 residues. The germline gives CDR1 LNHDA, CDR2 SQIVND (reference sequence).

The chain recombines TRBV5-5 with TRBJ2-6; the match to TRBD1 covers 9 bases. This CDR3 region has 18 residues. Germline values: CDR1 SGHKS, CDR2 YYEKEE (reference sequence). Unmatched junction bases numbered 12, after V lost 4 bases and J lost 4 bases. CDR3 amino acids: CASSPSGQGPLGANVLTF. CDR3 nucleotide sequence: TGTGCCAGCAGCCCATCGGGACAGGGCCCCCTCGGGGCCAACGTCCTGACTTTC.

The chain uses TRBV6-2 or TRBV6-3 and TRBJ1-5, with a tentative D call TRBD1 (5 bases). The V gene's germline CDR1 is MNHEY and CDR2 SVGEGT. The CDR3 is made up of 12 amino acids. The V gene lost 5 bases and the J gene lost 10 bases, with 12 bases spanning the gap. In DNA form, the CDR3 reads TGTGCCAGCAGTCGGGACGCCTATCCCCAGCATTTT. It translates to CASSRDAYPQHF.

This clonotype was seen a single time. The chain recombines TRBV15 with TRBJ2-3; TRBD1 is a possible D gene (6 bases). Trimming took 1 base from V and 4 from J, leaving 9 bases between them. Germline V gives CDR1 LNHNV, CDR2 YYDKDF (reference sequence). The CDR3 has 14 residues. Here the CDR3 reads CATSRGPGADTQYF. The CDR3, as DNA: TGTGCCACCAGCAGAGGCCCAGGGGCAGATACGCAGTATTTT. Based on the CDR3 plus reference TRBV15 and TRBJ2-3, the full variable domain is DAMVIQNPRYQVTQFGKPVTLSCSQTLNHNVMYWYQQKSSQAPKLLFHYYDKDFNNEADTPDNFQSRRPNTSFCFLDIRSPGLGDTAMYLCATSRGPGADTQYFGPGTRLTVL.

This sequence joins TRBV29-1 and TRBJ2-1; 9 positions match TRBD2. CDR3 length: 14 residues. Germline lookup yields CDR1 SQVTM and CDR2 ANQGSEA. V trimming: 6 bases; J trimming: 0 bases; junction bases outside the gene matches: 3. The CDR3: CSVSGGYSYNEQFF. DNA of the CDR3: TGCAGCGTGAGCGGGGGGTACTCCTACAATGAGCAGTTCTTC.

The V gene is TRBV20-1, the J gene TRBJ1-2, with D hard to call. CDR1 and CDR2 from the germline V gene are DFQATT and SNEGSKA (reference sequence). There are 11 residues in the CDR3. V was shortened by 5 bases and J by 8 bases, with 12 bases between the two germline ends. CDR3 amino acids: CSAWVRSGYTF. For the CDR3, the DNA is TGCAGTGCTTGGGTCCGGAGCGGCTACACCTTC.

The chain is built from TRBV28 and TRBJ2-3, with TRBD2 identical over 10 bases. CDR3 length: 18 amino acids. V shed 3 bases, J shed 0 bases, and the junction held 9 bases outside the gene matches. Germline CDR1 and CDR2: MDHEN and SYDVKM. As DNA, the CDR3 is TGTGCCAGCAGTTTTGGGCTAGCGGGGGACTCTAGCACAGATACGCAGTATTTT. Amino acids: CASSFGLAGDSSTDTQYF.

The rearrangement uses TRBV27 and TRBJ1-2, with D hard to call. CDR1 is MNHEY, CDR2 SMNVEV, per germline (reference sequence). This CDR3 is built from 12 residues. Trimming stripped 4 bases from V and 6 bases from J, with 9 bases between. The CDR3 region has the DNA TGTGCCAGCAGTTCCCTAGGGAATGGCTACACCTTC. Translating it yields CASSSLGNGYTF.

The chain carries TRBV2 and TRBJ2-3; D is uncertain. CDR1 is SNHLY and CDR2 is FYNNEI in the germline V gene. CDR3 length equals 13 residues. The V end lost 2 bases, the J end lost 2 bases, and 5 bases lay between the germline ends. The CDR3 region has the DNA TGTGCCAGCAGTGAATGGGCCACAGATACGCAGTATTTT. Translation: CASSEWATDTQYF. Combining the CDR3 with reference TRBV2 and TRBJ2-3 gives the whole variable domain EPEVTQTPSHQVTQMGQEVILRCVPISNHLYFYWYRQILGQKVEFLVSFYNNEISEKSEIFDDQFSVERPDGSNFTLKIRSTKLEDSAMYFCASSEWATDTQYFGPGTRLTVL.

The rearrangement joins TRBV9 to TRBJ1-1; TRBD1 matches at 10 bases. This CDR3 spans 14 amino acids. V shed 4 bases and J 5 bases; nucleotides not matched to a gene: 5. The germline V gene encodes CDR1 SGDLS and CDR2 YYNGEE. CDR3 protein: CASSSWTGGTEAFF. Written as DNA, the CDR3 is TGTGCCAGCAGCTCCTGGACAGGGGGGACTGAAGCTTTCTTT.

V usage is TRBV6-5 and J usage is TRBJ2-5; 8 bases agree with TRBD1. The CDR3 has 15 amino acids. Germline values: CDR1 MNHEY, CDR2 SVGAGI. The J segment lost 4 bases and the V segment lost 5 bases, leaving 9 bases of the junction unmatched. The CDR3 DNA follows: TGTGCCAGCAGTCAAAGGACAGGGCAGGGAGAGACCCAGTACTTC. Translated, it gives CASSQRTGQGETQYF.

The V call is TRBV7-9, the J call TRBJ2-1; TRBD2 aligns across 7 bases. Germline assignment: CDR1 SEHNR and CDR2 FQNEAQ (reference sequence). CDR3 length: 14 residues. The V segment lost 3 bases and the J segment 10 bases; nucleotides outside the gene matches: 9. The CDR3 here is CASSLLLGEGEQFF. In DNA, the CDR3 is TGTGCCAGCAGCTTGCTCCTAGGGGAGGGGGAGCAGTTCTTC.

This clonotype was picked up one time. This chain links TRBV2 with TRBJ2-2; 7 bases are shared with TRBD1. CDR3 size: 13 residues. V dropped 6 bases and J dropped 6; count of bases not matched to a gene: 4. CDR1 and CDR2 (germline): SNHLY, FYNNEI. Written as DNA, the CDR3 is TGTGCCAGCAGCCTCGACAGGGCCGGGGAGCTGTTTTTT. Its protein product is CASSLDRAGELFF.

This clonotype was found a few times. This chain uses TRBV30 with TRBJ2-7, with D perhaps TRBD1 (6 bases). This CDR3 comprises 12 residues. CDR1 and CDR2 (germline): GTSNPN, SVGIG (reference sequence). Trimming cost V 1 base and J 4 bases, with 8 bases left between them. As DNA, the CDR3 is TGTGCCTGGAGTGCACAGGGTTACGAGCAGTACTTC. Its translation: CAWSAQGYEQYF.

A single count supports this clonotype. The genes are TRBV6-1 and TRBJ2-3; a possible D gene is TRBD2 (5 bases). The CDR3 contains 16 residues. Germline CDR1 reads MNHNS; CDR2 reads SASEGT. Trimming cost V 2 bases and J 2 bases, with 14 bases left between them. Here the CDR3 DNA reads TGTGCCAGCAGTGAATTTAGGCGGGCGTACACAGATACGCAGTATTTT. Protein sequence: CASSEFRRAYTDTQYF.

The chain uses TRBV4-1 and TRBJ1-2; 7 nucleotides line up with TRBD1. The CDR3 covers 16 residues. Germline V gene sequence: CDR1 MGHRA, CDR2 YSYEKL. The V segment lost 1 base and the J segment 3 bases; nucleotides outside the gene matches: 8. For the CDR3, the DNA is TGCGCCAGCAGCCAAGGTCGACAGGGTCCCCACTATGGCTACACCTTC. Its translation is CASSQGRQGPHYGYTF.

This chain connects TRBV5-1 to TRBJ2-3; 8 bases fit TRBD2. Germline trimming cut 3 bases from V and 4 bases from J; bases unmatched to any gene: 7. Germline CDR1 SGHRS, CDR2 YFSETQ. CDR3 length equals 15 residues. CDR3 loop: CASSWTSSPADTQYF. CDR3 coding DNA: TGCGCCAGCAGCTGGACTAGCTCCCCTGCAGATACGCAGTATTTT.

V and J are TRBV18 and TRBJ2-7; 16 bases line up with TRBD2. The trim removed 3 bases at V and 7 bases at J, leaving 6 bases unmatched. The germline CDR1 and CDR2 sequences are KGHSH and LQKENI. This CDR3 is 16 amino acids long. As DNA, the CDR3 is TGTGCCAGCTCACCGGGACTAGCGGGGGGGTACAGGGAGCAGTACTTC. Translating it yields CASSPGLAGGYREQYF.

This clonotype was observed a few times. The chain couples TRBV18 to TRBJ1-2; 10 nucleotides agree with TRBD1. Germline trimming cut 0 bases from V and 3 bases from J; bases unmatched to any gene: 1. Germline CDR1 KGHSH, CDR2 LQKENI. The CDR3 runs to 15 residues. CDR3: CASSPPGTGDYGYTF. The CDR3 nucleotides read TGTGCCAGCTCACCACCCGGGACAGGGGACTATGGCTACACCTTC.

This clonotype showed up just once. V usage is TRBV15 and J usage is TRBJ2-3, with D uncertain. Per germline, CDR1 LNHNV and CDR2 YYDKDF (reference sequence). V was cut by 0 bases and J by 0 bases, with 7 bases left in between. This CDR3 region has 15 residues. The CDR3 reads CATSREERSTDTQYF. The CDR3 region has the DNA TGTGCCACCAGCAGAGAGGAGAGAAGCACAGATACGCAGTATTTT.

The genes are TRBV4-1 and TRBJ2-7, with 7 nucleotides matching TRBD2. With 5 bases clipped from V and 3 bases from J, the junction kept 4 bases outside the gene matches. The CDR3 consists of 13 residues. Germline values: CDR1 MGHRA, CDR2 YSYEKL. The CDR3 DNA is TGCGCCAGCAGCTCTGGACTAGTCTACGAGCAGTACTTC. It is translated as CASSSGLVYEQYF.

This chain connects TRBV29-1 to TRBJ2-7; D unresolved. Germline assignment: CDR1 SQVTM and CDR2 ANQGSEA. The CDR3 is 12 amino acids. V was clipped by 5 bases and J by 3 bases, with 11 bases between them. The CDR3 DNA follows: TGCAGCGTTCAGAGTAGCCTCTACGAGCAGTACTTC. Translation: CSVQSSLYEQYF.